The text below deals with one T cell receptor beta chain. The target antigen is unknown. The sample belongs to a study of shared clonotypes between healthy human individuals. General study points: In general, naive subsets displayed greater estimated richness than memory subsets did. Four donors had around 5% of their naive CD4 clonotypes in common.

Deep-level running was used for the assay. Repertoires were generated with immunoSEQ multiplex PCR, while TCRdb's copy carries only in-frame clones and drops some. The sample lists about 2.4 million clones; more than 80% were seen once. The specimen was naive CD4+ T cells sorted from blood. Described subset: CD45RA+ positively selected. This TCR was sampled from a man aged 18-30 years in good health.

CDR3: CASSWTGTAPTDTQYF. The CDR3, as DNA: TGTGCCAGCAGCTGGACAGGGACAGCCCCCACAGATACGCAGTATTTT. This chain connects TRBV5-6 to TRBJ2-3, with 8 bases lining up with TRBD1. Germline V gene data show CDR1 as SGHDT and CDR2 as YYEEEE. This CDR3 comprises 16 residues. V dropped 3 bases and J dropped 2; count of bases not matched to a gene: 8. Combining the CDR3 with reference TRBV5-6 and TRBJ2-3 gives the whole variable domain DAGVTQSPTHLIKTRGQQVTLRCSPKSGHDTVSWYQQALGQGPQFIFQYYEEEERQRGNFPDRFSGHQFPNYSSELNVNALLLGDSALYLCASSWTGTAPTDTQYFGPGTRLTVL.